Listed below are T cell receptor beta chains from one sample, sequenced in a study of T cells in Graves' hyperthyroidism and ophthalmopathy. TCRdb itself ran the multiplex PCR reads through MiXCR, one entry per CDR3 protein. The sample has fewer than 450,000 distinct CDR3 sequences; approximately 18% are singletons. Sequencing was performed on blood. Receptor source: a woman in her twenties or thirties with Graves' hyperthyroidism that later progressed to Graves' ophthalmopathy. CDR3s include the opening cysteine and the closing phenylalanine or tryptophan. A D gene is named only where the DNA matches it firmly. Size values are once, few and many counts, or a class for expanded clones, and some rows have none.

D gene	clone size	J gene	CDR3 length	V gene	CDR3 protein	CDR3 DNA
-	few	TRBJ1-1	17	TRBV5-1	CASSLAGTIAKWAEAFF	TGCGCCAGCAGCTTGGCCGGGACAATAGCGAAATGGGCTGAAGCTTTCTTT
TRBD2	many	TRBJ2-1	15	TRBV2	CASIGLTSGGPRQFF	TGTGCCAGCATCGGCCTAACTAGCGGGGGGCCGAGGCAGTTCTTC
TRBD1	many	TRBJ1-6	14	TRBV2	CASSFDRGNSPLHF	TGTGCCAGCAGCTTCGACAGGGGTAATTCACCCCTCCACTTT
TRBD2	-	TRBJ2-1	14	TRBV30	CAWIAGSSYNEQFF	TGTGCCTGGATAGCGGGAAGCTCCTACAATGAGCAGTTCTTC
-	few	TRBJ2-7	15	TRBV6-1	CASSPRAAPGVEQYF	TGTGCCAGCAGCCCGCGTGCGGCCCCTGGGGTCGAGCAGTACTTC
TRBD1	few	TRBJ1-4	15	TRBV10-2	CASSDPGQGIEKLFF	TGCGCCAGCAGTGATCCGGGACAGGGGATCGAAAAACTGTTTTTT
-	many	TRBJ2-6	17	TRBV20-1	CSARPGNTLTGANVLTF	TGCAGTGCTAGACCGGGGAATACCCTTACTGGGGCCAACGTCCTGACTTTC
-	-	TRBJ1-2	13	TRBV24-1	CATSEYTGYGYTF	TGTGCCACCAGTGAGTACACAGGGTACGGCTACACCTTC
-	many	TRBJ1-3	14	TRBV12-3/TRBV12-4	CASSFSISGNTIYF	TGTGCCAGCAGTTTCTCGATCTCTGGAAACACCATATATTTT
TRBD2	-	TRBJ2-7	16	TRBV25-1	CASSEWRTSGHHEQYF	TGTGCCAGCAGTGAATGGAGGACTAGCGGGCACCATGAGCAGTACTTC
TRBD2	-	TRBJ2-7	14	TRBV11-2	CASSLRTSGYEQYF	TGTGCCAGCAGCTTACGGACTAGCGGCTACGAGCAGTACTTC
TRBD1	-	TRBJ1-1	15	TRBV11-1	CASTRGAGGGTEAFF	TGTGCCAGCACGAGAGGCGCAGGGGGCGGAACTGAAGCTTTCTTT
TRBD2	-	TRBJ2-5	16	TRBV5-4	CASSLGASGRSETQYF	TGTGCCAGCAGCTTGGGAGCGAGCGGGAGATCTGAGACCCAGTACTTC
-	many	TRBJ1-4	14	TRBV11-2	CASSATGRDEKLFF	TGTGCCAGCAGCGCTACGGGCAGGGATGAAAAACTGTTTTTT
TRBD1	many	TRBJ2-7	16	TRBV11-2	CASSLRAGQGPYEQYF	TGTGCCAGCAGCTTAAGGGCGGGACAGGGCCCCTACGAGCAGTACTTC
-	-	TRBJ1-6	14	TRBV28	CASIMSRGLSPLHF	TGTGCCAGCATTATGTCCAGAGGGCTTTCACCCCTCCACTTT
-	many	TRBJ2-7	13	TRBV11-2	CASSEGLGGEQYF	TGCGCCAGCAGCGAGGGACTCGGCGGCGAGCAGTACTTC
TRBD2	-	TRBJ2-3	17	TRBV28	CASSLWGLAGVGDTQYF	TGTGCCAGCAGTTTATGGGGACTAGCGGGAGTCGGAGATACGCAGTATTTT
TRBD2	many	TRBJ2-7	16	TRBV28	CASNPIAGDRGYEQYF	TGTGCCAGCAACCCGATAGCGGGGGATCGGGGCTACGAGCAGTACTTC
-	few	TRBJ1-4	14	TRBV5-1	CASSLLTSKEKLFF	TGCGCCAGCAGCTTGCTCACCAGTAAGGAAAAACTGTTTTTT
TRBD1	few	TRBJ1-5	15	TRBV2	CASSGQGAGNQPQHF	TGTGCCAGCAGTGGGCAGGGGGCGGGCAATCAGCCCCAGCATTTT
-	many	TRBJ1-4	17	TRBV9	CASSVGSNAKGLGKLFF	TGTGCCAGCAGCGTAGGAAGCAACGCGAAGGGCTTAGGAAAACTGTTTTTT
TRBD1	many	TRBJ2-4	16	TRBV28	CASSPFDRASKNIQYF	TGTGCCAGCAGTCCATTCGACAGGGCTAGCAAAAACATTCAGTACTTC
-	-	TRBJ2-7	14	TRBV5-1	CASSLYTRDYEQYF	TGCGCCAGCAGCTTGTATACCAGAGACTACGAGCAGTACTTC
TRBD1	-	TRBJ1-6	12	TRBV30	CAWRTGVSPLHF	TGTGCCTGGAGGACAGGGGTTTCACCCCTCCACTTT
TRBD1	few	TRBJ1-1	11	TRBV29-1	CSADRDTEAFF	TGCAGCGCCGACAGGGACACTGAAGCTTTCTTT
TRBD2	few	TRBJ2-3	14	TRBV9	CASSVSGTTDTQYF	TGTGCCAGCAGCGTCAGCGGGACCACAGATACGCAGTATTTT
-	-	TRBJ2-2	16	TRBV3-1	CASSQLGGVNTGELFF	TGTGCCAGCAGCCAACTAGGGGGAGTGAACACCGGGGAGCTGTTTTTT
TRBD2	many	TRBJ2-1	14	TRBV28	CASSLLAEVNEQFF	TGTGCCAGCAGTCTCCTAGCGGAGGTGAATGAGCAGTTCTTC